One and the same sample provided the 29 T cell receptor beta chains below, sequenced in a study of T cell responses to AZD1222 COVID-19 vaccine (dated by TCRdb to about 2021). Taken with the paper, the label for time point translates to: about 28 days (+/-7) after the second vaccine dose. The library was obtained by the immunoSEQ multiplex PCR assay. Entries here come from immuneACCESS through TCRdb and include only in-frame sequences with V and J called. Some clones fail to appear in such tables; in the studies checked, an unresolved V gene covers under half of the shortfall, and the cause of the remainder is unknown. This sample holds 120,000 or so clones; 84% were observed only once. Together, the top ten hold 27% of the sample. The sample here was peripheral blood, taken 28 days after the second AZD1222 dose. These receptors were obtained from an adult who received the AZD1222 COVID-19 vaccine.

This clone was seen only once. The chain has TRBV4-1 and TRBJ1-2; TRBD1 might be the D (6 bases). This CDR3 has 15 residues. V was trimmed by 7 bases and J by 2 bases, leaving 17 bases between them. Germline lookup yields CDR1 MGHRA and CDR2 YSYEKL. The CDR3 DNA is TGCGCCAGCAACCGCCTCCGGACAGAAAACTATGGCTACACCTTC. Amino acids: CASNRLRTENYGYTF.

CDR3: CASSYTSGLHGYTF. The CDR3 nucleotides read TGTGCCAGCAGTTACACGTCAGGGTTGCATGGCTACACCTTC. The chain recombines TRBV6-6 with TRBJ1-2; tentatively, D is TRBD1 (5 bases). The CDR3 contains 14 residues. Trimming took off 2 bases at V and 6 bases at J, with 13 bases between the two ends. Germline V gene sequence: CDR1 MNHNY, CDR2 SVGAGI (reference sequence).

This sequence joins TRBV12-3 or TRBV12-4 and TRBJ2-7; D is unclear. The CDR3 runs to 13 residues. V lost 0 bases to trimming and J lost 7 bases, with 10 bases between them. The chain's CDR3 is CASSLAEVGEQYF. Written as DNA, the CDR3 is TGTGCCAGCAGTTTAGCCGAGGTAGGGGAGCAGTACTTC.

This clone was picked up a small number of times. The chain carries TRBV10-2 and TRBJ2-1, with TRBD2 identical over 10 bases. Losses at the gene ends were 6 bases for V and 0 bases for J; bases not matched to a gene: 2. The CDR3 covers 15 residues. Germline values: CDR1 WSHSY, CDR2 SAAADI. The CDR3 region has the DNA TGCGCCAGCAGGAAGCGGGGGGGCTCCTACAATGAGCAGTTCTTC. Protein product: CASRKRGGSYNEQFF.

The chain has TRBV5-4 and TRBJ2-3; 9 nucleotides agree with TRBD2. V shed 6 bases and J 4 bases; nucleotides not matched to a gene: 9. The germline CDR1 and CDR2 sequences are SGHNT and YYREEE (reference sequence). The CDR3 is made up of 15 amino acids. Here the CDR3 DNA reads TGTGCCAGCACCCCTAGCGGGGATGGGGCAGATACGCAGTATTTT. Translating it yields CASTPSGDGADTQYF.

The chain combines TRBV7-2 with TRBJ2-7, with TRBD2 as a possible D gene (5 bases). Germline V gene sequence: CDR1 SGHTA, CDR2 FQGNSA. Trimming shortened V by 1 base and J by 2 bases, and 15 bases separated the two germline ends. This CDR3 contains 16 residues. The CDR3 DNA sequence: TGTGCCAGCAGCTTAGTACGGGGTCGCGGCACCTACGAGCAGTACTTC. It specifies CASSLVRGRGTYEQYF.

J is TRBJ1-1 and V is TRBV11-2; D ambiguous. This CDR3 comprises 13 residues. V was cut by 5 bases and J by 1 base, with 8 bases left in between. Germline lookup yields CDR1 SGHAT and CDR2 FQNNGV. The DNA for the CDR3 is TGTGCCAGCAGCCGACGGAGGAACACTGAAGCTTTCTTT. Protein: CASSRRRNTEAFF.

In this sample, this clone turned up once. The genes are TRBV7-9 and TRBJ2-3, with a possible D match to TRBD2 (6 bases). CDR1 SEHNR and CDR2 FQNEAQ come from the germline V gene (reference sequence). V dropped 7 bases and J dropped 0 bases, with 14 bases sitting between them. This CDR3 contains 15 residues. The chain's CDR3 is CASTAAGTSTDTQYF. CDR3 in DNA: TGTGCCAGCACTGCGGCAGGGACTAGCACAGATACGCAGTATTTT.

The rearrangement joins TRBV27 to TRBJ1-4; D unresolved. This CDR3 is built from 11 residues. Looked up from germline, CDR1 is MNHEY and CDR2 is SMNVEV (reference sequence). With 5 bases removed from V and 8 bases from J, the gap between germline ends came to 6 bases. The CDR3 sequence is CASSRGEKLFF. In nucleotides, the CDR3 is TGTGCCAGCAGTAGAGGAGAAAAACTGTTTTTT.

The V and J genes are TRBV10-1 and TRBJ2-2, with TRBD1 identical over 8 bases. The CDR3 extends over 15 amino acids. With V trimmed by 6 bases and J by 0 bases, 3 bases remained unmatched. Germline V gene lookup returns CDR1 WNHNN and CDR2 SYGVQD (reference sequence). The CDR3 DNA follows: TGCGCCAGCAGCGACAGGGGAACGAACACCGGGGAGCTGTTTTTT. Its translation is CASSDRGTNTGELFF.

J is TRBJ1-5 and V is TRBV19; D is undetermined. V lost 5 bases, J lost 3 bases, and 11 bases lay in between. The CDR3 totals 14 residues. The V gene's germline CDR1 is LNHDA and CDR2 SQIVND (reference sequence). CDR3 amino acids: CASSPDGTNQPQHF. CDR3 coding DNA: TGTGCCAGTAGTCCAGACGGAACCAATCAGCCCCAGCATTTT. The complete variable domain, with remaining parts taken from reference TRBV19 and TRBJ1-5, reads DGGITQSPKYLFRKEGQNVTLSCEQNLNHDAMYWYRQDPGQGLRLIYYSQIVNDFQKGDIAEGYSVSREKKESFPLTVTSAQKNPTAFYLCASSPDGTNQPQHFGDGTRLSIL.

The chain links TRBV4-3 to TRBJ1-2; D is ambiguous. Trimming stripped 0 bases from V and 0 bases from J, with 5 bases between. The germline CDR1 and CDR2 sequences are LGHNA and YSLEER. The CDR3 extends over 14 amino acids. CDR3 sequence: CASSQESANYGYTF. CDR3 nucleotides: TGCGCCAGCAGCCAAGAGTCAGCTAACTATGGCTACACCTTC.

DNA of the CDR3: TGTGCCAGTACGGAGACAGGGCGATTCTATGGCTACACCTTC. Translated, it gives CASTETGRFYGYTF. The chain employs TRBV19 and TRBJ1-2, with 7 bases identical to TRBD1. Germline trimming cut 7 bases from V and 4 bases from J; bases unmatched to any gene: 9. The CDR3 contains 14 residues. Germline CDR1 is LNHDA and CDR2 is SQIVND (reference sequence).

The CDR3 DNA reads TGTGCCAGCAGCACGGGGAACACCGTCTCACCCCTCCACTTT. Encoded protein: CASSTGNTVSPLHF. The chain has TRBV9 and TRBJ1-6; no reliable D call. Germline V gene sequence: CDR1 SGDLS, CDR2 YYNGEE. V shed 4 bases and J shed 10 bases, with 15 bases lying between them. There are 14 residues in the CDR3.

A few counts support this clone. This rearrangement joins TRBV30 to TRBJ1-5; D gene uncertain. V dropped 2 bases and J dropped 9 bases, with 17 bases sitting between them. The CDR3 is 14 amino acids. From germline, CDR1 is GTSNPN and CDR2 SVGIG (reference sequence). The CDR3 DNA reads TGTGCCTGGAGTCGCCTCGATCGTGATGCGCCCCAGCATTTT. Protein: CAWSRLDRDAPQHF.

This chain links TRBV7-8 with TRBJ1-2; unclear D gene. The CDR3 runs 13 residues. Germline V gives CDR1 SGHVS, CDR2 FQNEAQ. Trimming removed 2 bases from V and 1 base from J, with 5 bases in between. CDR3 in amino acids: CASSLNSNYGYTF. Here the CDR3 DNA reads TGTGCCAGCAGCTTAAACAGTAACTATGGCTACACCTTC.

The chain couples TRBV7-9 to TRBJ1-2, with D possibly matching TRBD1 (5 bases). From germline, CDR1 is SEHNR and CDR2 FQNEAQ (reference sequence). The CDR3 length is 15 residues. V lost 1 base and J 4 bases, leaving 13 bases between the germline ends. CDR3 sequence (DNA): TGTGCCAGCAGCTTAGAGCGGAGGGGCGGCTATGGCTACACCTTC. Translating gives CASSLERRGGYGYTF.

This chain joins TRBV10-3 and TRBJ2-7; D unclear. Germline values: CDR1 ENHRY, CDR2 SYGVKD. The CDR3 has 17 residues. V was clipped by 0 bases and J by 1 base, with 16 bases between them. CDR3 sequence: CAISESKGIGVSYEQYF. The CDR3 DNA reads TGTGCCATCAGTGAGTCGAAAGGGATTGGGGTTTCCTACGAGCAGTACTTC.

A few counts support this clone. J is TRBJ1-4 and V is TRBV4-1; D is undetermined. The CDR3 extends over 17 amino acids. CDR1 MGHRA and CDR2 YSYEKL come from the germline V gene. V shed 4 bases and J shed 5 bases, with 20 bases lying between them. The CDR3 region has the DNA TGCGCCAGCAGCCCGTCCAGCCTACTCTTAGGGAATGAAAAACTGTTTTTT. Amino acid sequence: CASSPSSLLLGNEKLFF.

J is TRBJ1-6 and V is TRBV5-1, with 8 bases fitting TRBD1. Per germline, CDR1 SGHRS and CDR2 YFSETQ. Unmatched junction bases numbered 1, after V lost 0 bases and J lost 5 bases. The CDR3 covers 15 residues. CDR3 DNA sequence: TGCGCCAGCAGCTTGGCGGACAGGGATAATTCACCCCTCCACTTT. Residues: CASSLADRDNSPLHF.

This chain joins TRBV3-1 (or the pseudogene TRBV3-2) and TRBJ2-1, with 8 nucleotides matching TRBD2. V lost 2 bases to trimming and J lost 4 bases; unmatched junction nucleotides: 4. Germline CDR1 LGHDT, CDR2 YNNKEL (reference sequence). The CDR3 is made up of 15 amino acids. Here the CDR3 DNA reads TGTGCCAGCAGCCAAAACGGGACTAGTTACAATGAGCAGTTCTTC. Protein product: CASSQNGTSYNEQFF.

The CDR3 reads CASSLERSNTGELFF. The CDR3 bases are TGCGCCAGCAGCTTGGAGAGGTCCAACACCGGGGAGCTGTTTTTT. V usage is TRBV5-1 and J usage is TRBJ2-2, with D unresolved. Germline CDR1 reads SGHRS; CDR2 reads YFSETQ. CDR3 length: 15 amino acids. Deletions cut 0 bases from V and 2 bases from J, with 8 bases between.

The chain is built from TRBV2 and TRBJ1-5; no firm D call. Trimming shortened V by 4 bases and J by 4 bases, and 14 bases separated the two germline ends. This CDR3 region has 15 residues. The germline CDR1 and CDR2 sequences are SNHLY and FYNNEI. The CDR3, as DNA: TGTGCCAGCAGTGCGGTGGCAGCATTTAATCAGCCCCAGCATTTT. The encoded protein is CASSAVAAFNQPQHF.

The chain has TRBV4-1 and TRBJ2-1; 8 nucleotides line up with TRBD2. The germline V gene encodes CDR1 MGHRA and CDR2 YSYEKL. V lost 6 bases and J lost 7; bases outside the gene matches: 11. CDR3 length: 15 amino acids. The CDR3 here is CASRQRAGVGNEQFF. CDR3 nucleotides: TGCGCCAGCAGGCAGAGAGCGGGGGTGGGGAATGAGCAGTTCTTC.

This clone is a singleton in its sample. The genes are TRBV3-1 (or the pseudogene TRBV3-2) and TRBJ1-5; D is perhaps TRBD1 (5 bases). Germline V lookup: CDR1 LGHDT, CDR2 YNNKEL (reference sequence). This CDR3 is built from 15 residues. V lost 1 base and J lost 6, with 13 bases in between. Here the CDR3 reads CASSQVGVPGQPQHF. CDR3 DNA: TGTGCCAGCAGCCAAGTGGGGGTACCTGGTCAGCCCCAGCATTTT.

The chain recombines TRBV7-3 with TRBJ2-7, with D unclear. Germline V CDR1 and CDR2: SGHTA, FQGTGA. The CDR3 covers 13 residues. Trimming took off 5 bases at V and 9 bases at J, with 17 bases between the two ends. The CDR3 spells CASSLQADGVQYF. The CDR3 nucleotides read TGTGCCAGCAGCCTTCAGGCGGATGGGGTGCAGTACTTC. The full variable domain, rest sourced from reference TRBV7-3 and TRBJ2-7, is GAGVSQTPSNKVTEKGKYVELRCDPISGHTALYWYRQSLGQGPEFLIYFQGTGAADDSGLPNDRFFAVRPEGSVSTLKIQRTERGDSAVYLCASSLQADGVQYFGPGTRLTVT.

V gene TRBV19 combines with J gene TRBJ1-5; D possibly corresponds to TRBD1 (5 bases). The CDR3 covers 13 residues. The ends were cut back, 6 bases at V and 6 bases at J, with 12 bases in the middle. The germline V gene encodes CDR1 LNHDA and CDR2 SQIVND (reference sequence). The CDR3 reads CASRTSGIQPQHF. Written as DNA, the CDR3 is TGTGCCAGTAGGACCTCAGGGATTCAGCCCCAGCATTTT.

The V call is TRBV3-1 (or the pseudogene TRBV3-2), the J call TRBJ1-1; D might be TRBD1 (6 bases). Deletions cut 4 bases from V and 3 bases from J, with 15 bases between. This CDR3 contains 15 residues. The V gene's germline CDR1 is LGHDT and CDR2 YNNKEL (reference sequence). CDR3 nucleotide sequence: TGTGCCAGCAGCCGCACGCGGGGGGCGGACACTGAAGCTTTCTTT. Protein: CASSRTRGADTEAFF.

V is TRBV7-9 and J is TRBJ2-3; D gene unclear. Germline V gene lookup returns CDR1 SEHNR and CDR2 FQNEAQ (reference sequence). The CDR3 is 12 amino acids. Trimming stripped 4 bases from V and 6 bases from J, with 8 bases between. CDR3 region: CASSWVYDTQYF. The CDR3 nucleotides are TGTGCCAGCAGCTGGGTATATGATACGCAGTATTTT.